This T cell receptor (beta chain) was obtained from a study of T-cell reconstitution after alpha-beta-depleted transplantation in children. Overall study findings and caveats: The origin of high day-60 TCRbeta diversity in some patients lay in surviving recipient T cells and thymic progenitors. Several hundred rapidly expanded clones from non-depleted graft cells reportedly supplied alpha-beta T cells about two months post-transplant.

Library preparation (for TCRbeta) was performed with unique molecular identifiers. TCRdb reprocessed the PCR reads with MiXCR, giving one entry per CDR3 protein. The table shows 200,000 to 250,000 distinct CDR3 sequences, with 7.5% to 9.5% occurring only once. The CDR3 spans 14 residues. After removal of 6 bases from V and 6 bases from J, the junction contained 7 bases not matched to a gene. This clonotype was seen ten or more times. Its antigen remains unidentified. The TCR sequence derives from a male patient under 10 years old who had a stem cell transplant for acute myeloid leukemia, so the T cells may come from the graft donor. The source material was PBMCs, mostly from graft donor cells, sampled 360 days after TCRalphabeta/CD19-depleted stem cell transplant. The gene calls are TRBV12-3 or TRBV12-4 and TRBJ2-1, with 8 bases that match TRBD2. The CDR3 loop reads CASRPTSALNEQFF. The CDR3 coding sequence is TGTGCCAGCAGGCCGACTAGCGCTCTCAATGAGCAGTTCTTC.